One and the same sample provided the 30 T cell receptor beta chains below, sequenced in a study of T cells after yellow fever vaccination. TCRdb re-called the 5' RACE reads with MiXCR, one entry per CDR3 protein. The sample has around 530,000 distinct CDR3 sequences; approximately 16% are singletons. The source was PBMCs, collected 5 days after the first yellow fever vaccination. The receptors originated from a young man who received the YFV17D yellow fever vaccine.

This clonotype was found a few times. The chain links TRBV5-1 to TRBJ2-5; D unresolved. V lost 0 bases, J lost 2 bases, and 8 bases lay in between. Per germline, CDR1 SGHRS and CDR2 YFSETQ. The CDR3 runs to 14 residues. The CDR3 loop reads CASSLALRQETQYF. DNA of the CDR3: TGCGCCAGCAGCTTGGCCCTCAGACAAGAGACCCAGTACTTC.

In this sample, this clonotype turned up many times. Written as DNA, the CDR3 is TGTGCCAGCAGTTTAGGGGGGGGCGACCACCTCGGGCAGTATTTT. It specifies CASSLGGGDHLGQYF. The chain links TRBV12-3 or TRBV12-4 to TRBJ2-3; possible D gene TRBD2, 7 bases. V was shortened by 1 base and J by 11 bases, with 19 bases between the two germline ends. The CDR3 runs to 15 residues.

CDR3 sequence: CASSFGPSQGAHGYTF. The CDR3 nucleotides read TGTGCCAGCAGTTTCGGTCCCTCGCAGGGGGCCCATGGCTACACCTTC. The chain has TRBV27 and TRBJ1-2, with TRBD1 matching 8 bases. This CDR3 region has 16 residues. V gave up 3 bases and J gave up 6 bases; unmatched junction bases: 12. Germline CDR1 is MNHEY and CDR2 is SMNVEV (reference sequence).

This clonotype was detected a few times. The V gene is TRBV9, the J gene TRBJ2-5, with D possibly TRBD2 on 5 matching bases. This CDR3 has 15 amino acids. Trimming removed 6 bases at V and 4 bases at J, with 19 bases between. CDR1 and CDR2 from the germline V gene are SGDLS and YYNGEE. The CDR3 is CASTPTGMEAETQYF. As DNA, the CDR3 is TGTGCCAGCACCCCGACCGGGATGGAGGCAGAGACCCAGTACTTC.

This rearrangement joins TRBV28 to TRBJ2-3, with D perhaps TRBD2 (7 bases). This CDR3 comprises 14 residues. The germline V gene encodes CDR1 MDHEN and CDR2 SYDVKM. The ends were cut back, 8 bases at V and 4 bases at J, with 16 bases in the middle. CDR3 in amino acids: CASGTGGAADTQYF. CDR3 DNA sequence: TGTGCCAGCGGAACGGGGGGCGCGGCAGATACGCAGTATTTT.

This clonotype came up many times. This chain joins TRBV5-1 and TRBJ2-5; TRBD2 might be the D (5 bases). This CDR3 has 14 amino acids. The germline gives CDR1 SGHRS, CDR2 YFSETQ. V shed 3 bases and J shed 5 bases, with 14 bases lying between them. Here the CDR3 reads CASSSGRGGETQYF. CDR3 nucleotide sequence: TGCGCCAGCAGCTCCGGACGTGGCGGGGAGACCCAGTACTTC.

The chain combines TRBV6-1 with TRBJ2-5; 9 bases are shared with TRBD1. V shed 5 bases, J shed 4 bases, and the junction held 8 bases outside the gene matches. Germline CDR1 and CDR2: MNHNS and SASEGT. This CDR3 region has 15 residues. The chain's CDR3 is CASSLRDRDIETQYF. CDR3 coding DNA: TGTGCCAGCAGTCTCCGGGACAGGGATATAGAGACCCAGTACTTC.

This chain connects TRBV29-1 to TRBJ2-3; D might be TRBD2 (6 bases). Deletions cut 4 bases from V and 2 bases from J, with 7 bases between. The CDR3 contains 12 residues. CDR1 is SQVTM, CDR2 ANQGSEA, per germline. The CDR3 reads CSVGGLTDTQYF. CDR3 nucleotides: TGCAGCGTTGGGGGACTCACAGATACGCAGTATTTT.

The J gene is TRBJ2-3, the V gene TRBV12-3 or TRBV12-4; TRBD2 agrees at 7 bases. V trimming: 7 bases; J trimming: 2 bases; junction bases outside the gene matches: 9. The CDR3 consists of 15 residues. CDR3 amino acids: CASTLSGGNTDTQYF. The DNA for the CDR3 is TGTGCCAGCACCCTCTCCGGGGGGAACACAGATACGCAGTATTTT.

The rearrangement uses TRBV7-9 and TRBJ2-1, with TRBD2 identical over 14 bases. This CDR3 region has 17 residues. V dropped 6 bases and J dropped 6; count of bases not matched to a gene: 10. Germline V gene sequence: CDR1 SEHNR, CDR2 FQNEAQ (reference sequence). CDR3 loop: CASRPRLAGGPGNEQFF. CDR3 DNA sequence: TGTGCCAGCAGACCGAGACTAGCGGGGGGGCCGGGCAATGAGCAGTTCTTC.

This clonotype was seen more than once but under ten times. This chain uses TRBV5-1 with TRBJ2-3; D tentatively fits TRBD1 or TRBD2 (6 bases each). The CDR3 has 14 amino acids. V was pared by 1 base and J by 5 bases, with 11 bases between. The germline V gene has CDR1 SGHRS and CDR2 YFSETQ. The CDR3 spells CASSLMGGGDTQYF. The CDR3 region has the DNA TGCGCCAGCAGCTTGATGGGGGGCGGAGATACGCAGTATTTT.

This clonotype occurred a few times. The rearrangement links TRBV5-5 to TRBJ1-4; weak D call: TRBD1 (5 bases). The V gene lost 5 bases and the J gene lost 8 bases, with 19 bases spanning the gap. The CDR3 runs to 15 residues. Germline assignment: CDR1 SGHKS and CDR2 YYEKEE (reference sequence). This CDR3 is CASSPGGQGWEKLFF. The CDR3 nucleotides are TGTGCCAGCAGTCCCGGTGGGCAGGGCTGGGAAAAACTGTTTTTT.

Comment on this clonotype: Its ends do not fully match the called genes, so a read error is possible. The V and J genes are TRBV12-3 or TRBV12-4 and TRBJ1-2; perhaps TRBD1 as D (6 bases). The CDR3 sequence is 13 residues long. CDR3 DNA sequence: TGTGCCAGCGAAACAGGGTCTAACTATGCCTACACCTTC. As protein: CASETGSNYAYTF.

The table lists this clonotype with a few counts. The CDR3 reads CASSEISKGAINSPLHF. In DNA, the CDR3 is TGTGCCAGCAGTGAAATTTCTAAGGGGGCAATTAATTCACCCCTCCACTTT. The chain recombines TRBV25-1 with TRBJ1-6; TRBD1 aligns across 7 bases. Germline CDR1 reads MGHDK; CDR2 reads SYGVNS. Trimming cost V 2 bases and J 6 bases; bases outside gene matches: 10. The CDR3 is 17 residues long.

The V call is TRBV5-5, the J call TRBJ1-4; maybe TRBD1 (6 bases). CDR3 size: 16 residues. Between the trimmed V and J ends, which lost 7 bases and 6 bases, there was a span of 22 bases. Germline values: CDR1 SGHKS, CDR2 YYEKEE (reference sequence). The CDR3 nucleotides are TGTGCCAGCGACTTTATCGGGCAGGGGAGGGATGAAAAACTGTTTTTT. It encodes CASDFIGQGRDEKLFF. The full variable domain, in which reference TRBV5-5 and TRBJ1-4 provide the parts outside the CDR3, is DAGVTQSPTHLIKTRGQQVTLRCSPISGHKSVSWYQQVLGQGPQFIFQYYEKEERGRGNFPDRFSARQFPNYSSELNVNALLLGDSALYLCASDFIGQGRDEKLFFGSGTQLSVL.

This clonotype was picked up a small number of times. The chain combines TRBV11-2 with TRBJ2-7; a possible D gene is TRBD1 (5 bases). Per the germline V gene, CDR1 is SGHAT and CDR2 is FQNNGV. The length of the CDR3 is 15 residues. V was shortened by 1 base and J by 5 bases, with 15 bases between the two germline ends. CDR3 loop: CASSLGPSGLDEQYF. The CDR3 DNA is TGTGCCAGCAGCTTAGGGCCCTCAGGGTTAGACGAGCAGTACTTC.

This clonotype turned up a few times. The chain links TRBV18 to TRBJ2-1; the D gene is possibly TRBD1 (5 bases). V was cut by 3 bases and J by 8 bases, with 5 bases left in between. CDR3 length: 11 amino acids. Germline V gives CDR1 KGHSH, CDR2 LQKENI. The CDR3 DNA reads TGTGCCAGCTCACCGACAGATGAGCAGTTCTTC. This gives the protein CASSPTDEQFF.

The chain employs TRBV5-1 and TRBJ2-5; D unclear. The V end lost 2 bases, the J end lost 0 bases, and 14 bases lay between the germline ends. Germline values: CDR1 SGHRS, CDR2 YFSETQ. The CDR3 is made up of 16 amino acids. The CDR3 nucleotides are TGCGCCAGCAGCTTTGACCAAACCACCAACCAAGAGACCCAGTACTTC. Amino acids: CASSFDQTTNQETQYF.

J is TRBJ1-1 and V is TRBV3-1; D is perhaps TRBD1 (5 bases). Germline V gives CDR1 LGHDT, CDR2 YNNKEL (reference sequence). Trimming pared 5 bases from V and 0 bases from J, leaving 10 bases between. This CDR3 spans 14 amino acids. This CDR3 reads CASSSRQMNTEAFF. CDR3 DNA: TGTGCCAGCAGCTCACGACAGATGAACACTGAAGCTTTCTTT.

This clonotype was picked up a small number of times. The CDR3 sequence is CASSWTPSGPGEQYF. For the CDR3, the DNA is TGTGCCAGCAGCTGGACGCCTAGCGGCCCAGGGGAGCAGTACTTC. The V and J genes are TRBV5-4 and TRBJ2-7; 7 nucleotides agree with TRBD2. The CDR3 extends over 15 amino acids. J was trimmed by 7 bases and V by 3 bases; bases with no gene match: 13. Germline CDR1 and CDR2: SGHNT and YYREEE (reference sequence).

V usage is TRBV18 and J usage is TRBJ1-1; 8 nucleotides line up with TRBD1. The CDR3 is made up of 15 amino acids. With 1 base clipped from V and 4 bases from J, the junction kept 5 bases outside the gene matches. The germline CDR1 and CDR2 sequences are KGHSH and LQKENI. CDR3 DNA sequence: TGTGCCAGCTCACCACTACTTACAGGGGGCACTGAAGCTTTCTTT. Translating it yields CASSPLLTGGTEAFF.

The chain uses TRBV3-1 and TRBJ2-3; 7 bases fit TRBD2. Germline assignment: CDR1 LGHDT and CDR2 YNNKEL (reference sequence). The CDR3 has 15 amino acids. V lost 1 base to trimming and J lost 2 bases; unmatched junction nucleotides: 3. The CDR3 is CASSQAAGNTDTQYF. The CDR3 region has the DNA TGTGCCAGCAGCCAAGCAGCGGGGAACACAGATACGCAGTATTTT.

CDR3 amino acids: CASSGRFLGEQFF. The CDR3, as DNA: TGTGCCAGCAGTGGCAGGTTTTTGGGTGAGCAGTTCTTC. The gene calls are TRBV25-1 and TRBJ2-1; no firm D call. The CDR3 contains 13 residues. With 4 bases removed from V and 9 bases from J, the gap between germline ends came to 13 bases. Germline CDR1 MGHDK, CDR2 SYGVNS.

This clonotype appeared once. This chain's CDR3 is CASSTKRLAGDNEQFF. The CDR3 DNA is TGTGCCAGTAGTACGAAACGACTAGCGGGGGACAATGAGCAGTTCTTC. The V call is TRBV19, the J call TRBJ2-1, with 12 bases that match TRBD2. Trimming at V came to 4 bases and at J to 5 bases, leaving 6 bases not matched to a gene. The germline gives CDR1 LNHDA, CDR2 SQIVND (reference sequence). The CDR3 runs to 16 residues.

Only a few counts were recorded for this clonotype. The chain recombines TRBV15 with TRBJ2-7; 8 bases are a match to TRBD2. Losses at the gene ends were 0 bases for V and 2 bases for J; bases not matched to a gene: 3. Per germline, CDR1 LNHNV and CDR2 YYDKDF (reference sequence). The length of the CDR3 is 15 residues. CDR3 sequence (DNA): TGTGCCACCAGCAGAGAACCGGGACTAGCCTACGAGCAGTACTTC. It is translated as CATSREPGLAYEQYF.

This clonotype was observed many times. CDR3 sequence reads: CASSLQASSYNSPLHF. The CDR3 DNA is TGCGCCAGCAGCCTACAAGCGAGCTCCTATAATTCACCCCTCCACTTT. The rearrangement joins TRBV4-1 to TRBJ1-6, with unresolved D. CDR3 size: 16 residues. The germline V gene encodes CDR1 MGHRA and CDR2 YSYEKL. V was trimmed by 4 bases and J by 0 bases, leaving 10 bases between them.

This clonotype has only one observation. The chain couples TRBV18 to TRBJ2-1; the match to TRBD1 covers 10 bases. Per germline, CDR1 KGHSH and CDR2 LQKENI. The ends lost 4 bases at V and 6 bases at J; junction bases unmatched: 3. CDR3 length: 14 amino acids. The CDR3 DNA reads as TGTGCCAGCTCACGGGGGACAGGGGCCAATGAGCAGTTCTTC. Translating it yields CASSRGTGANEQFF.

This clonotype has only a few counts. This chain connects TRBV12-5 to TRBJ1-1; D not certain. Germline assignment: CDR1 LGHNT and CDR2 FRNRAP. With 0 bases removed from V and 3 bases from J, the gap between germline ends came to 17 bases. The CDR3 length is 17 residues. The CDR3 sequence is CASGLVLGLSGDTEAFF. CDR3 in DNA: TGTGCTAGTGGTTTGGTACTCGGGCTTAGTGGGGACACTGAAGCTTTCTTT.

This clonotype was detected ten times or more. V is TRBV10-3 and J is TRBJ2-2; D gene unclear. Germline loops: CDR1 ENHRY, CDR2 SYGVKD. CDR3 length: 13 amino acids. V dropped 7 bases and J dropped 5 bases, with 11 bases sitting between them. The CDR3 DNA follows: TGTGCCATCAAAGGCATGGGGACCGGGGAGCTGTTTTTT. This sequence encodes CAIKGMGTGELFF.

This clonotype showed up many times. This chain uses TRBV20-1 with TRBJ2-5, with 14 bases fitting TRBD2. Germline CDR1 DFQATT, CDR2 SNEGSKA (reference sequence). The J segment lost 5 bases and the V segment lost 5 bases, leaving 4 bases of the junction unmatched. The CDR3 has 14 amino acids. CDR3 amino acids: CSAETSGGAETQYF. CDR3 nucleotide sequence: TGCAGTGCTGAGACTAGCGGGGGGGCGGAGACCCAGTACTTC.